This record covers a single TCR beta chain. Profiling relied on immunoSEQ multiplex PCR, and the TCRdb table lists in-frame clones only, not all of them. This sample carries a few hundred thousand clones, 86% of them seen once, and the ten largest clones take 2.2%. The sample belongs to a study of blood T cell repertoires in COVID-19. In the study overall: From T cells, B-cell-depleted T cells, or PBMCs came the material, which was cDNA or gDNA.

The CDR3 has 16 residues. The germline gives CDR1 LNHDA, CDR2 SQIVND (reference sequence). The V segment lost 5 bases and the J segment 6 bases; nucleotides outside the gene matches: 8. Sequenced sample: peripheral blood. This chain connects TRBV19 to TRBJ1-4, with 11 bases lining up with TRBD1. The source of this sequence is a man aged 25 to 40 who had recovered from COVID-19. CDR3 amino acids: CASSPGQGAGYEKLFF. The CDR3 DNA reads as TGTGCCAGTAGTCCTGGACAGGGGGCGGGGTATGAAAAACTGTTTTTT.